The rows below give T cell receptor beta chains drawn from one sample of a study of T cells after yellow fever vaccination. TCRdb redid the calling of the 5' RACE reads with MiXCR, one entry per CDR3 protein. The data show under 550,000 distinct CDR3 sequences, 21% seen once. The sample was PBMCs, taken roughly 20 days after the first yellow fever vaccination. Receptors originate from a man between 18 and 35 years old who received the YFV17D yellow fever vaccine. CDR3s include the opening cysteine and the closing phenylalanine or tryptophan. The order of the fields is V gene, J gene, D gene, clone size, CDR3 protein, CDR3 DNA. The D gene is left open where the match is weak. Clone size is stated in some rows and not others, as once, few, many or a class when expanded.

>TRBV7-8|TRBJ2-5|NA|few
CASSPGGHQETQYF
TGTGCCAGCAGCCCCGGGGGGCACCAAGAGACCCAGTACTTC
>TRBV7-6|TRBJ2-1|TRBD1|NA
CATRDGDRTPDEQFF
TGTGCCACAAGGGACGGGGACAGGACCCCTGATGAGCAGTTCTTC
>TRBV4-3|TRBJ2-2|TRBD2|few
CASSQGLAGGTGELFF
TGCGCCAGCAGCCAAGGACTAGCGGGGGGGACCGGGGAGCTGTTTTTT
>TRBV4-1|TRBJ2-5|TRBD2|NA
CASSQVPGEGLAGDQETQYF
TGCGCCAGCAGCCAAGTCCCTGGGGAGGGACTAGCGGGGGACCAAGAGACCCAGTACTTC
>TRBV6-1|TRBJ2-3|NA|NA
CASSKGGFVDTQYF
TGTGCCAGCAGTAAAGGGGGGTTCGTAGATACGCAGTATTTT
>TRBV4-2|TRBJ2-6|NA|NA
CASSQVYGEDTTAPGANVLTF
TGTGCCAGCAGCCAAGTTTATGGGGAGGATACGACCGCACCTGGGGCCAACGTCCTGACTTTC
>TRBV6-2/TRBV6-3|TRBJ1-1|NA|NA
CASLTLGLGGHTEAFF
TGTGCCAGTCTTACGTTGGGACTCGGGGGCCACACTGAAGCTTTCTTT
>TRBV7-6|TRBJ2-2|NA|few
CASSLAGPGRTGELFF
TGTGCCAGCAGCTTAGCGGGCCCTGGGCGAACCGGGGAGCTGTTTTTT
>TRBV5-1|TRBJ2-1|NA|few
CASSLEVADNEQFF
TGCGCCAGCAGCTTGGAAGTAGCGGACAATGAGCAGTTCTTC
>TRBV19|TRBJ2-3|TRBD2|NA
CASSTIAGGLTDTQYF
TGTGCCAGTAGTACCATAGCGGGGGGTCTCACAGATACGCAGTATTTT
>TRBV20-1|TRBJ1-5|NA|NA
CSAGGQVGQPQHF
TGCAGTGCGGGGGGCCAGGTGGGGCAGCCCCAGCATTTT
>TRBV4-3|TRBJ2-1|TRBD2|once
CASSLPGLAGGNEQFF
TGCGCCAGCAGCCTACCGGGACTAGCGGGGGGAAATGAGCAGTTCTTC
>TRBV5-1|TRBJ2-5|NA|NA
CASTRGFQETQYF
TGCGCCAGCACCAGGGGCTTTCAAGAGACCCAGTACTTC
>TRBV2|TRBJ2-3|TRBD1|NA
CASNRDRGTDTQYF
TGTGCCAGCAATCGCGACAGGGGTACAGATACGCAGTATTTT